The table lists the clone carrying this T cell receptor (beta chain) with a few counts. Unique molecular identifiers were added to individual cDNA molecules. From the 5' RACE reads, TCRdb called clonotypes with MiXCR, one entry per CDR3 protein. The table includes some 50,000 distinct CDR3 sequences, almost 5.5% detected once. CDR3 length: 14 residues. Germline V gene data show CDR1 as KGHDR and CDR2 as SFDVKD. Trimming removed 3 bases from V and 8 bases from J, with 13 bases in between. The sample belongs to a study of early T cells in non-severe SARS-CoV-2 infection. Across the study: The chains were unpaired, and the sequenced material was bulk RNA from unsorted whole blood.

Sequences were derived from whole blood, sampled at baseline. This clonotype was obtained from an adult who was a healthcare worker with PCR-confirmed SARS-CoV-2 infection or an uninfected control (not recorded which). The J gene is TRBJ2-1, the V gene TRBV24-1, with no clear D. CDR3 nucleotide sequence: TGTGCCACCAGTGATCCCCGACCTGGAGATGAGCAGTTCTTC. Residues: CATSDPRPGDEQFF.